These 21 T cell receptor beta chains were sequenced from one sample in a study of regulatory T cells in long-lasting Graves disease. Combining iRepertoire HTBI primers with Arm-PCR of CDR3 regions, the authors built TCR beta libraries. TCRdb ran MiXCR on the multiplex PCR reads and lists one entry per CDR3 protein. The sample lists some 230,000 distinct CDR3 sequences; about a sixth were seen once. Stated time point: newly diagnosed GD, antithyroid drugs for less than 3 months. TCR sequences were obtained from RNA taken from PBMCs. Sample: peripheral blood mononuclear cells (PBMCs), taken at new diagnosis, from a patient treated with antithyroid drugs. All receptors derive from a female donor with Graves disease.

The V and J genes are TRBV5-4 and TRBJ1-2, with D possibly matching TRBD1 (6 bases). From germline, CDR1 is SGHNT and CDR2 YYREEE (reference sequence). The V gene lost 2 bases and the J gene lost 3 bases, with 14 bases spanning the gap. This CDR3 is 15 amino acids long. CDR3 DNA sequence: TGTGCCAGCAGCTTAGGGACACCGGGGCACTATGGCTACACCTTC. Its protein product is CASSLGTPGHYGYTF.

This clonotype was picked up many times. The rearrangement joins TRBV20-1 to TRBJ2-1; the match to TRBD2 covers 10 bases. CDR1 and CDR2 from the germline V gene are DFQATT and SNEGSKA (reference sequence). V dropped 1 base and J dropped 10; count of bases not matched to a gene: 7. The CDR3 length is 14 residues. CDR3 in DNA: TGCAGTGCTAGAGGGCTAGCGGGAGCAGAGGAGCAGTTCTTC. Its protein is CSARGLAGAEEQFF.

This clonotype was counted ten times or more. CDR3 coding DNA: TGTGCCAGTAGTATAGCCGGAAACACCATATATTTT. Protein: CASSIAGNTIYF. The V call is TRBV19, the J call TRBJ1-3; D is uncertain. Germline CDR1 LNHDA, CDR2 SQIVND (reference sequence). V lost 1 base, J lost 4 bases, and 2 bases lay in between. The CDR3 extends over 12 amino acids.

The sample holds many counts of this clonotype. This chain uses TRBV18 with TRBJ1-4; D remains unclear. V was clipped by 3 bases and J by 8 bases, with 22 bases between them. This CDR3 has 17 amino acids. Germline V gene lookup returns CDR1 KGHSH and CDR2 LQKENI. CDR3 sequence: CASSPPPSGRWVEKLFF. For the CDR3, the DNA is TGTGCCAGCTCACCGCCCCCCTCCGGACGGTGGGTCGAAAAACTGTTTTTT. The full variable domain, with the rest looked up from reference TRBV18 and TRBJ1-4, is NAGVMQNPRHLVRRRGQEARLRCSPMKGHSHVYWYRQLPEEGLKFMVYLQKENIIDESGMPKERFSAEFPKEGPSILRIQQVVRGDSAAYFCASSPPPSGRWVEKLFFGSGTQLSVL.

Notes on this clonotype: This could be a read error, since a much larger clone is one nucleotide away. The chain is built from TRBV5-1 and TRBJ2-2; D unclear. In germline, CDR1 is SGHRS, CDR2 YFSETQ. This CDR3 has 15 residues. The CDR3 DNA follows: TGCGCCAACAGCTTGGCTGGACCCGGGACCGGGGAGCTGTTTTTT. Residues: CANSLAGPGTGELFF.

This clonotype was observed a handful of times. The chain combines TRBV28 with TRBJ1-2; TRBD1 might be the D (5 bases). V lost 5 bases and J lost 1, with 20 bases in between. Per germline, CDR1 MDHEN and CDR2 SYDVKM. The CDR3 runs 17 residues. The CDR3 DNA follows: TGTGCCAGCAGTAGGGCGGTTGGCAGGGCCCTTAACTATGGCTACACCTTC. Its protein is CASSRAVGRALNYGYTF.

In its sample, this clonotype was seen many times. The V call is TRBV6-4, the J call TRBJ2-2, with 16 bases that match TRBD2. There are 18 residues in the CDR3. Germline CDR1 MRHNA, CDR2 SNTAGT. V trimming: 5 bases; J trimming: 7 bases; junction bases outside the gene matches: 10. The CDR3 spells CASSPLGLAGGVCGELFF. DNA of the CDR3: TGTGCCAGCAGTCCCCTGGGACTAGCGGGAGGGGTCTGCGGGGAGCTGTTTTTT.

This clonotype was found many times. The rearrangement joins TRBV24-1 to TRBJ2-3; perhaps TRBD1 as D (6 bases). The CDR3 consists of 14 residues. Germline V gene lookup returns CDR1 KGHDR and CDR2 SFDVKD. With 3 bases removed from V and 4 bases from J, the gap between germline ends came to 10 bases. CDR3 in DNA: TGTGCCACCAGTGATCCAAGGACAGCAGATACGCAGTATTTT. Protein: CATSDPRTADTQYF.

CDR3 region: CSAREPGTSGRAGYEQYF. The CDR3 coding sequence is TGCAGTGCTAGAGAACCCGGGACTAGCGGGAGGGCCGGGTACGAGCAGTACTTC. This rearrangement joins TRBV20-1 to TRBJ2-7; TRBD2 matches at 16 bases. The CDR3 extends over 18 amino acids. J gave up 4 bases and V 0 bases, and 9 bases lay outside the gene matches. CDR1 is DFQATT and CDR2 is SNEGSKA in the germline V gene (reference sequence).

CDR3 coding DNA: TGCAGTGCTGCCGGCGGGAGGGCCGGAAGCAATGAGCAGTTCTTC. Its protein product is CSAAGGRAGSNEQFF. The chain uses TRBV20-1 and TRBJ2-1; TRBD2 aligns across 9 bases. The ends lost 5 bases at V and 6 bases at J; junction bases unmatched: 11. CDR1 is DFQATT, CDR2 SNEGSKA, per germline (reference sequence). This CDR3 is built from 15 residues.

The genes are TRBV28 and TRBJ1-6; no reliable D call. Germline V gene data show CDR1 as MDHEN and CDR2 as SYDVKM. V lost 1 base to trimming and J lost 4 bases, with 17 bases between them. This CDR3 has 18 residues. The DNA of the CDR3 is TGTGCCAGCAGTTTATACAAAGGGAACCCTCTTTATAATTCACCCCTCCACTTT. This sequence encodes CASSLYKGNPLYNSPLHF.

This clonotype was counted between two and nine times. The V and J genes are TRBV28 and TRBJ1-2; D ambiguous. CDR3 size: 13 residues. Germline V gene lookup returns CDR1 MDHEN and CDR2 SYDVKM. The V end was cut by 6 bases, the J end by 3 bases, with 11 bases between. For the CDR3, the DNA is TGTGCCAGCAGCCCCCGGGCCGACTATGGCTACACCTTC. As protein: CASSPRADYGYTF.

The V call is TRBV2, the J call TRBJ2-4; TRBD2 matches at 8 bases. Germline lookup yields CDR1 SNHLY and CDR2 FYNNEI. Trimming took 7 bases from V and 7 from J; bases not matched to a gene: 3. There are 12 residues in the CDR3. CDR3 in DNA: TGTGCCAGCAAAAGGACTAGCAACATTCAGTACTTC. Protein product: CASKRTSNIQYF.

This clonotype came up once. The J gene is TRBJ2-5, the V gene TRBV2; TRBD1 aligns across 8 bases. CDR3 length: 16 amino acids. Germline V CDR1 and CDR2: SNHLY, FYNNEI. The ends lost 3 bases at V and 4 bases at J; junction bases unmatched: 10. Here the CDR3 DNA reads TGTGCCAGCAGTGAGGTAGGCAGGGGGCGCCCAGAGACCCAGTACTTC. Its protein is CASSEVGRGRPETQYF.

Concerning this clonotype: The junction shows a germline mismatch at one end, possibly a read error. V gene TRBV29-1 combines with J gene TRBJ1-1; D is undetermined. Germline lookup yields CDR1 SQVTM and CDR2 ANQGSEA. CDR3 length: 11 amino acids. CDR3 residues: CSIEEGSEAFF. The CDR3 coding sequence is TGCAGCATTGAAGAAGGCAGTGAAGCTTTCTTT.

This clonotype was counted at least ten times. The chain links TRBV30 to TRBJ1-1; TRBD1 matches at 7 bases. Germline-derived CDR1 and CDR2 are GTSNPN and SVGIG (reference sequence). The CDR3 is 12 amino acids. Losses at the gene ends were 8 bases for V and 5 bases for J; bases not matched to a gene: 8. The CDR3 DNA reads as TGTGCCAATGAAGAGGGGGCTACTGAAGCTTTCTTT. This translates into CANEEGATEAFF. The full variable domain, completed using reference TRBV30 and TRBJ1-1, is SQTIHQWPATLVQPVGSPLSLECTVEGTSNPNLYWYRQAAGRGLQLLFYSVGIGQISSEVPQNLSASRPQDRQFILSSKKLLLSDSGFYLCANEEGATEAFFGQGTRLTVV.

In this sample, this clonotype turned up many times. The chain employs TRBV18 and TRBJ2-7, with D uncertain. This CDR3 region has 14 residues. V shed 3 bases and J shed 5 bases, with 14 bases lying between them. Germline assignment: CDR1 KGHSH and CDR2 LQKENI. The CDR3 protein is CASSPPGRGDEQYF. The CDR3 nucleotides are TGTGCCAGCTCACCTCCGGGTCGAGGTGACGAGCAGTACTTC.

This clonotype was observed a few times. The gene calls are TRBV9 and TRBJ2-7, with D possibly being TRBD1 (6 bases). This CDR3 is built from 15 residues. Germline CDR1 and CDR2: SGDLS and YYNGEE. V was trimmed by 0 bases and J by 0 bases, leaving 10 bases between them. CDR3 bases: TGTGCCAGCAGCGTAGCTGGGGGCGGCTCCTACGAGCAGTACTTC. This codes for CASSVAGGGSYEQYF.

The chain employs TRBV20-1 and TRBJ2-3, with D possibly TRBD2 on 5 matching bases. Germline loops: CDR1 DFQATT, CDR2 SNEGSKA (reference sequence). This CDR3 region has 14 residues. The germline V and J ends were trimmed by 6 bases and 4 bases, with 17 bases remaining between them. This CDR3 reads CSAPDGVTADTQYF. CDR3 DNA sequence: TGCAGTGCCCCCGACGGGGTAACGGCAGATACGCAGTATTTT.

The CDR3, as DNA: TGTGCCAGCAGCCGACCGGGAGGGCCGCTTGAGCAGTTCTTC. Its protein is CASSRPGGPLEQFF. The chain carries TRBV7-2 and TRBJ2-1; TRBD2 matches 8 bases. V gave up 5 bases and J gave up 9 bases; unmatched junction bases: 9. The CDR3 covers 14 residues. Germline V lookup: CDR1 SGHTA, CDR2 FQGNSA.

V and J are TRBV6-2 or TRBV6-3 and TRBJ1-4; no clear D. V lost 5 bases, J lost 8 bases, and 12 bases lay in between. CDR3 size: 13 residues. CDR1 and CDR2 from the germline V gene are MNHEY and SVGEGT. The CDR3 nucleotides are TGTGCCAGCAGTGAACCCCCTGGGGAAAAACTGTTTTTT. Translation: CASSEPPGEKLFF.